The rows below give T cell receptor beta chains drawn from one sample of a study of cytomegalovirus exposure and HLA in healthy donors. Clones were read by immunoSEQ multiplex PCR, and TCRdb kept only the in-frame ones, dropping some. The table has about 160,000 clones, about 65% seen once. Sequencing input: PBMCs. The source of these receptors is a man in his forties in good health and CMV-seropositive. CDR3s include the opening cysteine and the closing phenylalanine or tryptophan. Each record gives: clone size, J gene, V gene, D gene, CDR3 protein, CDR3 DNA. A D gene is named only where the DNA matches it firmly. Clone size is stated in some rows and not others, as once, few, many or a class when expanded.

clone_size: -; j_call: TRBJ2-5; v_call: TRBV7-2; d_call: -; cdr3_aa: CASSLALGQETQYF; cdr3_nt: TGTGCCAGCAGCTTAGCGCTAGGACAAGAGACCCAGTACTTC
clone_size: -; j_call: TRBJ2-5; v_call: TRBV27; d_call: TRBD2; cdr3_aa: CASSPRGGAGGQETQYF; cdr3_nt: TGTGCCAGCAGTCCCCGGGGGGGGGCCGGAGGCCAAGAGACCCAGTACTTC
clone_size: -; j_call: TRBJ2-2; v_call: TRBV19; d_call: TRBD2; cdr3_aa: CASSIQRGGSAGELFF; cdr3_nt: TGTGCCAGTAGTATTCAGCGGGGGGGCTCGGCCGGGGAGCTGTTTTTT
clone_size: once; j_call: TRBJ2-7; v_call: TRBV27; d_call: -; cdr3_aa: CASSGGRSAYEQYF; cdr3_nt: TGTGCCAGCAGTGGAGGGCGTTCCGCCTACGAGCAGTACTTC
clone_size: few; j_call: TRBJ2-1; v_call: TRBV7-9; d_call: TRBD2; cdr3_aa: CASRSGTSYNEQFF; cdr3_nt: TGTGCCAGCAGATCCGGGACTAGCTACAATGAGCAGTTCTTC
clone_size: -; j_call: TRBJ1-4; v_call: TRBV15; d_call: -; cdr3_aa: CATQKEGGEKLFF; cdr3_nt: TGTGCCACTCAGAAAGAGGGCGGTGAAAAACTGTTTTTT
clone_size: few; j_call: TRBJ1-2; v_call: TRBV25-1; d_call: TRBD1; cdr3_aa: CASRGTGVVGYTF; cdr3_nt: TGTGCCAGCAGGGGGACAGGGGTTGTGGGCTACACCTTC
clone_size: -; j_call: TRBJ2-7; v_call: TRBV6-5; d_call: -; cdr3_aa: CASSNRDEQYF; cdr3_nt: TGTGCCAGCAGTAACAGGGACGAGCAGTACTTC
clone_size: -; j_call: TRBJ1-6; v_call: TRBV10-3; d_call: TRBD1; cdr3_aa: CAISDGGQGYSPLHF; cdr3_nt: TGTGCCATCAGTGACGGGGGACAGGGTTATTCACCCCTCCACTTT
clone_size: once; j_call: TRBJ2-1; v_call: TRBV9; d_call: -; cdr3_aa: CASSVAGQGSQNEQFF; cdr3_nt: TGTGCCAGCAGCGTAGCTGGCCAGGGTAGTCAGAATGAGCAGTTCTTC
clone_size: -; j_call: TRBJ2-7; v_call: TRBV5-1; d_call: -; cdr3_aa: CASSWESGPSYEQYF; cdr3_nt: TGCGCCAGCAGCTGGGAAAGCGGTCCCTCCTACGAGCAGTACTTC
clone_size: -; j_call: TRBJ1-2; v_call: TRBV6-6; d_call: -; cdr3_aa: CASSYRGENYGYTF; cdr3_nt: TGTGCCAGCAGTTACCGCGGAGAAAACTATGGCTACACCTTC
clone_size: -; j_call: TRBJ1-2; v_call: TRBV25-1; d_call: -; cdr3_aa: CASSGGVDGYTF; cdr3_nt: TGTGCCAGCAGTGGGGGGGTGGATGGCTACACCTTC
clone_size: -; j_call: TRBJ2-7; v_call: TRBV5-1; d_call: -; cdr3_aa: CASSLGTDYEQYF; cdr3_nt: TGCGCCAGCAGCTTGGGGACAGACTACGAGCAGTACTTC
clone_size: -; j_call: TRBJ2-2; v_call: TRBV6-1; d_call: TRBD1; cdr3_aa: CASSEFGTATGELFF; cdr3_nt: TGTGCCAGCAGTGAATTCGGGACAGCCACCGGGGAGCTGTTTTTT
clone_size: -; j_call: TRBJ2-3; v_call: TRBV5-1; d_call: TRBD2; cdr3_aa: CASRAGGPEDTQYF; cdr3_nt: TGCGCCAGCAGGGCGGGGGGGCCGGAAGATACGCAGTATTTT
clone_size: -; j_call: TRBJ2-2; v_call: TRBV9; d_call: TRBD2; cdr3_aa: CASSVGRGGSGELFF; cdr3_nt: TGTGCCAGCAGCGTAGGACGGGGGGGCTCCGGGGAGCTGTTTTTT
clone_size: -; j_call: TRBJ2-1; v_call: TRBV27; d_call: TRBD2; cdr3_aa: CASSPAGTSEQFF; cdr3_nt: TGTGCCAGCAGTCCTGCCGGGACTAGTGAGCAGTTCTTC
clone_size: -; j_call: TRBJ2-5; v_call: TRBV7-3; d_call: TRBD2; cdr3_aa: CASSLHLAGGQLETQYF; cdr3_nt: TGTGCCAGCAGCCTCCACCTAGCGGGGGGCCAGCTCGAGACCCAGTACTTC
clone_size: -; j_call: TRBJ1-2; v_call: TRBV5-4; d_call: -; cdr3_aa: CASSLGGGAHNYGYTF; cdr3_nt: TGTGCCAGCAGCTTGGGAGGCGGGGCCCATAACTATGGCTACACCTTC
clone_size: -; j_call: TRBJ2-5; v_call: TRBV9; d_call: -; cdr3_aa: CASSGGRAGAFQETQYF; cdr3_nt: TGTGCCAGCAGCGGGGGGAGGGCAGGGGCCTTCCAAGAGACCCAGTACTTC
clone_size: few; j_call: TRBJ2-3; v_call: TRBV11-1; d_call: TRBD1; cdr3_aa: CASSLETGGTTDTQYF; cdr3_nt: TGTGCCAGCAGCTTGGAAACAGGGGGTACCACAGATACGCAGTATTTT
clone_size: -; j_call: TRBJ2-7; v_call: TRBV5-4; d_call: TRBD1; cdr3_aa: CASSLGGVGTGIYEQYF; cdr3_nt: TGTGCCAGCAGCTTGGGCGGAGTCGGGACAGGGATATACGAGCAGTACTTC
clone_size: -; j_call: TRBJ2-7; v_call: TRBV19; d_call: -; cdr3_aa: CASSADSYEQYF; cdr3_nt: TGTGCCAGTAGTGCCGACAGCTACGAGCAGTACTTC